A selection of T cell receptor beta chains follows, all from one sample in a study of identical twins. From the 5' RACE reads, TCRdb called clonotypes with MiXCR, one entry per CDR3 protein. Among about 520,000 distinct CDR3 sequences, about 20% were seen once, and the ten largest hold about 0.93%. The sample was also linked to a second study, of T cells expressing NK-cell markers.

The material sequenced was CD4+ T cells sorted from blood. The receptor set was obtained from a woman younger than 30 in good health. Both conserved end residues are part of each CDR3. The D gene is left open where the match is weak. The listing skips clone size in some rows; elsewhere it reads once, few, many or a size class.

many . 15 TRBJ2-4 TRBV5-6 TGTGCCAGCAGCTTGGCCCCCTCACGGGGAAACATTCAGTACTTC CASSLAPSRGNIQYF
. . 14 TRBJ1-1 TRBV27 TGTGCCAGCAGCGACCCGGGGGGGTCCAGATTAGCTTTCTTT CASSDPGGSRLAFF
. TRBD1 11 TRBJ2-7 TRBV20-1 TGCAGTGCTAAAGGACAGGGCAAGCAGTACTTC CSAKGQGKQYF
few . 15 TRBJ2-7 TRBV7-8 TGTGCCAGCAGCTTACACGACGCTGCGACGGGCGAGCAGTACTTC CASSLHDAATGEQYF
. . 14 TRBJ1-5 TRBV7-6 TGTGCCAGCAGTCGGGGGAGGGGGGATCAGCCCCAGCATTTT CASSRGRGDQPQHF
. . 13 TRBJ1-2 TRBV29-1 TGCAGCGTTGGAGCAGGGGTTAACTATGGCTACACCTTC CSVGAGVNYGYTF
once . 17 TRBJ1-6 TRBV25-1 TGTGCCAGCAGTTCCCGGAGGGCAGCCGGGGCTTCTTCACCCCTCCACTTT CASSSRRAAGASSPLHF
many . 13 TRBJ1-2 TRBV29-1 TGCAGCGTTGATCTGGGTCGGAACTATGGCTACACCTTC CSVDLGRNYGYTF
. . 16 TRBJ1-1 TRBV11-2 TGTGCCAGCAGCCCACGACCCGACGGACGGAACACTGAAGCTTTCTTT CASSPRPDGRNTEAFF
. . 13 TRBJ1-1 TRBV12-3/TRBV12-4 TGTGCCAGCAGCCATCTTGGTAACACTGAAGCTTTCTTT CASSHLGNTEAFF
. . 16 TRBJ2-1 TRBV15 TGTGCCACCAGGGCCTTCGGACTACGAGGTAGGGATGAGCAGTTCTTC CATRAFGLRGRDEQFF
. TRBD2 18 TRBJ2-2 TRBV27 TGTGCCAGCAGGGGGTATGGACTAGCGGGAGGATACACCGGGGAGCTGTTTTTT CASRGYGLAGGYTGELFF
few TRBD2 15 TRBJ2-7 TRBV10-3 TGTGCCATCAGATCTAGCGGGGGCACCGATTACGAGCAGTACTTC CAIRSSGGTDYEQYF
many TRBD1 13 TRBJ1-2 TRBV12-3/TRBV12-4 TGTGCCAGCAGCCAAGGACAGGGGGTGGGCTACACCTTC CASSQGQGVGYTF
few . 16 TRBJ2-5 TRBV7-9 TGTGCCAGCAGCCGACCGGGACGGGAGTACCAAGAGACCCAGTACTTC CASSRPGREYQETQYF
few . 14 TRBJ2-5 TRBV7-9 TGTGCCAGCAGCCAACAGGGATCGAGGGAGACCCAGTACTTC CASSQQGSRETQYF
many . 13 TRBJ2-3 TRBV5-5 TGTGCCAGCAGCTTTGGGCCGGCAGATACGCAGTATTTT CASSFGPADTQYF
. . 12 TRBJ2-7 TRBV20-1 TGCAGTGCTAGACAGGGGACCCGGGAGCAGTACTTC CSARQGTREQYF
. . 13 TRBJ2-5 TRBV7-9 TGTGCCAGCAGCTTAGGGGCTTTGGAGACCCAGTACTTC CASSLGALETQYF
few . 15 TRBJ1-2 TRBV6-5 TGTGCCAGCAGTTACTCGCAGGGTCCCGGGTGGGGCTACACCTTC CASSYSQGPGWGYTF
few . 13 TRBJ1-5 TRBV30 TGTGCCTGGAGTCAAAGGTCCCAGGGAGCCCAGCATTTT CAWSQRSQGAQHF
. . 14 TRBJ2-5 TRBV3-1 TGTGCCAGCAGCCAGAATGGAGGGGGGGAGACCCAGTACTTC CASSQNGGGETQYF
. TRBD2 12 TRBJ2-7 TRBV19 TGTGCCAGCAGGGACTACAGATACGAGCAGTACTTC CASRDYRYEQYF
many TRBD1 14 TRBJ1-2 TRBV6-1 TGTGCCAGCATCAGACAGGGGTCTAACTATGGCTACACCTTC CASIRQGSNYGYTF
. . 15 TRBJ2-1 TRBV12-3/TRBV12-4 TGTGCCAGCGCGAGGACGCCTAGCTCCTACAATGAGCAGTTCTTC CASARTPSSYNEQFF
. TRBD2 16 TRBJ2-5 TRBV10-3 TGTGCCATCAGTGAGACGGGACTAGCGGGCCAAGAGACCCAGTACTTC CAISETGLAGQETQYF
many TRBD2 14 TRBJ2-1 TRBV4-1 TGCGCCAGCAGCCAGCGGGAGCACTACAATGAGCAGTTCTTC CASSQREHYNEQFF
. TRBD2 17 TRBJ2-1 TRBV20-1 TGCAGTGCTAGCCCCTTTAGCGGGAGGGCCAGTAGATATGAGCAGTTCTTC CSASPFSGRASRYEQFF
few . 15 TRBJ1-2 TRBV11-1 TGTGCCAGCAGCTCAGCGTGGGACTCTAACTATGGCTACACCTTC CASSSAWDSNYGYTF
many . 14 TRBJ2-1 TRBV6-1 TGTGCCAGCAGTCCCGGATGGGTAAACAATGAGCAGTTCTTC CASSPGWVNNEQFF
. . 12 TRBJ1-5 TRBV15 TGTGCCACCGGGTGGAGCAATCAGCCCCAGCATTTT CATGWSNQPQHF
. TRBD1 14 TRBJ2-7 TRBV10-3 TGTGCCATCAAAAAAACAGGGGGCGCGAACGAGCAGTACTTC CAIKKTGGANEQYF
many . 12 TRBJ1-2 TRBV12-3/TRBV12-4 TGTGCCAGCAGTTTACAGGGTGGGGGCTACACCTTC CASSLQGGGYTF
. . 12 TRBJ1-1 TRBV18 TGTGCCAGCTCACCGCCGGGAGCGGAAGCTTTCTTT CASSPPGAEAFF
. TRBD1 14 TRBJ1-2 TRBV9 TGTGCCAGCAGCGTTGAAACAGGGGCAACTGGCTACACCTTC CASSVETGATGYTF
few . 14 TRBJ2-1 TRBV5-1 TGCGCCAGCAGCTCAACTGCGGGTGACAATGAGCAGTTCTTC CASSSTAGDNEQFF
. TRBD2 17 TRBJ2-7 TRBV10-3 TGTGCCATCAGTGAGTTTACGGGACTAGGGATGCTGGAGGGGCAGTACTTC CAISEFTGLGMLEGQYF
. . 14 TRBJ2-1 TRBV5-1 TGCGCCAGCAGCTTGGCCAACTCCTACAATGAGCAGTTCTTC CASSLANSYNEQFF
. . 17 TRBJ1-1 TRBV6-2/TRBV6-3 TGTGCCAGCAGTTACTTCGAAGGGTCCAGGGACGGCACTGAAGCTTTCTTT CASSYFEGSRDGTEAFF
. TRBD2 15 TRBJ2-1 TRBV5-1 TGCGCCAGCAGCTTGTTGACGGGAGGGCCGAATGAGCAGTTCTTC CASSLLTGGPNEQFF
. TRBD2 17 TRBJ2-1 TRBV27 TGTGCCAGCAGTGAGCTGACCGGGACTAGCGACTACAATGAGCAGTTCTTC CASSELTGTSDYNEQFF
. . 14 TRBJ1-2 TRBV12-3/TRBV12-4 TGTGCCAGCAGTTCAAGACAGCCTCTCTATGGCTACACCTTC CASSSRQPLYGYTF
. . 17 TRBJ2-1 TRBV15 TGTGCCACCAGCAGAGTCGGAACCGGGACCACGACCGATGAGCAGTTCTTC CATSRVGTGTTTDEQFF
. . 11 TRBJ1-1 TRBV20-1 TGCAGTGCTACGGGACCGACTGAAGCTTTCTTT CSATGPTEAFF
few . 13 TRBJ1-1 TRBV6-1 TGTGCCAGCGGGGGTCGACCTAACACTGAAGCTTTCTTT CASGGRPNTEAFF
. TRBD2 13 TRBJ2-3 TRBV20-1 TGCAGTGTATGGCTAGCGGGAGGAAATACGCAGTATTTT CSVWLAGGNTQYF